The 26 T cell receptor beta chains reported below all come from one sample, sequenced in a study of blood T cells in healthy people across ages (dated by TCRdb to about 2015). The library was built by means of 5' RACE. The sequencer listed for this sample is Illumina HiSeq 2500. A second PCR of about 6 to 12 cycles was run with a J-beta primer mix and a sample-barcoded 5' primer. Through fastp at Q25 and MiXCR, TCRdb rebuilt clones from the public reads, retaining in-frame beta chains. Rows merge per CDR3 protein into single entries with the most common DNA and genes. Within this sample are about 1,500,000 distinct CDR3 sequences, with roughly 27% of them counted one time only. The ten largest clonotypes hold roughly 8% of the sample. The sequenced material came from blood. The receptors here all came from a woman in her twenties or thirties in good health.

J is TRBJ2-7 and V is TRBV6-2 or TRBV6-3, with a possible D match to TRBD1 (6 bases). From germline, CDR1 is MNHEY and CDR2 SVGEGT. The length of the CDR3 is 14 residues. V gave up 5 bases and J gave up 2 bases, with 13 bases separating them. The CDR3, as DNA: TGTGCCAGCAGTCAGAGACAGGAGACCTACGAGCAGTACTTC. It encodes CASSQRQETYEQYF.

The gene calls are TRBV6-2 or TRBV6-3 and TRBJ2-7; TRBD1 or TRBD2 may be the D gene (6 bases each). The CDR3 length is 15 residues. Trimming took 5 bases from V and 6 from J, leaving 20 bases between them. Germline assignment: CDR1 MNHEY and CDR2 SVGEGT. CDR3 region: CASSQNRARDSEQYF. The CDR3 DNA is TGTGCCAGCAGTCAGAACAGGGCGCGGGATAGCGAGCAGTACTTC.

This clonotype appeared once. The chain uses TRBV7-3 and TRBJ1-1; maybe TRBD1 (6 bases). The V end lost 2 bases, the J end lost 6 bases, and 13 bases lay between the germline ends. The CDR3 runs 14 residues. The V gene's germline CDR1 is SGHTA and CDR2 FQGTGA. CDR3 region: CASSLSGGAPEAFF. The CDR3 coding sequence is TGTGCCAGCAGCTTATCCGGGGGCGCGCCTGAAGCTTTCTTT.

This chain connects TRBV6-2 or TRBV6-3 to TRBJ2-7; 7 positions match TRBD2. V shed 2 bases and J 7 bases; nucleotides not matched to a gene: 8. CDR3 length equals 14 residues. Germline V lookup: CDR1 MNHEY, CDR2 SVGEGT. CDR3 sequence reads: CASSYERGGYEQYF. CDR3 coding DNA: TGTGCCAGCAGTTACGAGCGGGGCGGATATGAGCAGTACTTC.

This clonotype was recorded a few times. CDR3 nucleotide sequence: TGTGCCAGCACCTTCCTTAGCGCTAACACCGGGGAGCTGTTTTTT. Translation: CASTFLSANTGELFF. The chain combines TRBV12-3 or TRBV12-4 with TRBJ2-2, with D tentatively TRBD2 (5 bases). Trimming shortened V by 7 bases and J by 2 bases, and 14 bases separated the two germline ends. The CDR3 runs 15 residues.

To note about this clonotype: Possible read error: a much larger clone is one base away. This sequence joins TRBV10-3 and TRBJ2-1; D is ambiguous. Deletions cut 1 base from V and 13 bases from J, with 17 bases between. The CDR3 sequence is 14 residues long. Looked up from germline, CDR1 is ENHRY and CDR2 is SYGVKD. DNA of the CDR3: TGTGCCATCAGTGAGTTCAAGTCACAAGAGACCCAGTTCTTC. It encodes CAISEFKSQETQFF.

This chain links TRBV7-2 with TRBJ2-5; TRBD2 matches 10 bases. The length of the CDR3 is 20 residues. Unmatched junction bases numbered 19, after V lost 5 bases and J lost 1 base. Germline lookup yields CDR1 SGHTA and CDR2 FQGNSA. Here the CDR3 DNA reads TGTGCCAGCAGCCGTGATAGGTTCGGAGGCCTAGCGGGGGTCCAAGAGACCCAGTACTTC. This translates into CASSRDRFGGLAGVQETQYF.

This clonotype was detected a few times. This sequence joins TRBV5-1 and TRBJ2-7; a weak D match, TRBD2 (6 bases). V gave up 4 bases and J gave up 3 bases, with 17 bases separating them. Looked up from germline, CDR1 is SGHRS and CDR2 is YFSETQ. CDR3 length equals 15 residues. CDR3 amino acids: CASSLSGSSRYEQYF. The CDR3 bases are TGCGCCAGCAGCCTGAGCGGGTCAAGCCGCTACGAGCAGTACTTC. The entire variable domain, with the rest obtained from reference TRBV5-1 and TRBJ2-7, is as follows: KAGVTQTPRYLIKTRGQQVTLSCSPISGHRSVSWYQQTPGQGLQFLFEYFSETQRNKGNFPGRFSGRQFSNSRSEMNVSTLELGDSALYLCASSLSGSSRYEQYFGPGTRLTVT.

This clonotype has more than one count but fewer than ten. The J gene is TRBJ2-7, the V gene TRBV12-3 or TRBV12-4; D gene unclear. V lost 8 bases to trimming and J lost 3 bases, with 11 bases between them. This CDR3 region has 12 residues. The CDR3 region is CASGGQRYEQYF. DNA for the CDR3: TGTGCCAGCGGCGGTCAGCGCTACGAGCAGTACTTC.

This clonotype was detected many times. J is TRBJ2-7 and V is TRBV20-1; D call uncertain. This CDR3 has 14 residues. Trimming pared 6 bases from V and 2 bases from J, leaving 17 bases between. Germline V lookup: CDR1 DFQATT, CDR2 SNEGSKA (reference sequence). CDR3 residues: CSARPGGRPYEQYF. CDR3 DNA: TGCAGTGCCCGACCGGGCGGACGCCCCTACGAGCAGTACTTC.

This clonotype was counted at least ten times. The chain couples TRBV10-3 to TRBJ1-4, with unresolved D. Germline V lookup: CDR1 ENHRY, CDR2 SYGVKD. This CDR3 is built from 15 residues. The V gene lost 0 bases and the J gene lost 5 bases, with 10 bases spanning the gap. The CDR3 loop reads CAISESGRENEKLFF. The DNA for the CDR3 is TGTGCCATCAGTGAGTCAGGACGGGAGAATGAAAAACTGTTTTTT.

This clonotype appeared a few times. This chain connects TRBV7-8 to TRBJ2-7; 11 bases match TRBD2. This CDR3 is 14 amino acids long. V lost 7 bases and J lost 3; bases outside the gene matches: 5. Looked up from germline, CDR1 is SGHVS and CDR2 is FQNEAQ. This chain's CDR3 is CASTTGLADYEQYF. CDR3 nucleotides: TGTGCCAGCACCACGGGACTAGCGGACTACGAGCAGTACTTC.

Concerning this clonotype: A junction end diverges from the germline sequence, so it may reflect a read error. The chain links TRBV20-1 to TRBJ2-5; 12 positions match TRBD2. This CDR3 region has 15 residues. Germline values: CDR1 DFQATT, CDR2 SNEGSKA (reference sequence). The CDR3 reads CSARDLAGGLEPQYF. CDR3 DNA: TGCAGTGCTAGAGATCTAGCGGGAGGGCTAGAGCCCCAGTACTTC.

Only a few counts were recorded for this clonotype. The chain couples TRBV7-6 to TRBJ2-7, with 8 bases aligning to TRBD2. Germline-derived CDR1 and CDR2 are SGHVS and FNYEAQ. V shed 5 bases and J 4 bases; nucleotides not matched to a gene: 10. The CDR3 is made up of 15 amino acids. The CDR3 region is CASSPGAGVIYEQYF. The DNA for the CDR3 is TGTGCCAGCAGCCCTGGAGCGGGGGTGATTTACGAGCAGTACTTC. Supplemented by reference TRBV7-6 and TRBJ2-7, the full variable domain reads GAGVSQSPRYKVTKRGQDVALRCDPISGHVSLYWYRQALGQGPEFLTYFNYEAQQDKSGLPNDRFSAERPEGSISTLTIQRTEQRDSAMYRCASSPGAGVIYEQYFGPGTRLTVT.

This clonotype was observed many times. This chain connects TRBV29-1 to TRBJ2-7; a weak D match, TRBD1 (5 bases). Deletions cut 4 bases from V and 0 bases from J, with 7 bases between. Germline CDR1 and CDR2: SQVTM and ANQGSEA. The CDR3 loop spans 12 amino acids. The CDR3 sequence is CSVADNSYEQYF. As DNA, the CDR3 is TGCAGCGTTGCGGACAACTCCTACGAGCAGTACTTC.

In DNA, the CDR3 is TGTGCCAGCAGCCGAAGCGGGGGGAGAAATGAGCAGTTCTTC. This gives the protein CASSRSGGRNEQFF. The chain combines TRBV7-2 with TRBJ2-1; 9 bases are a match to TRBD2. The CDR3 contains 14 residues. V lost 5 bases and J lost 7; bases outside the gene matches: 6. Germline V gives CDR1 SGHTA, CDR2 FQGNSA.

The sample holds many counts of this clonotype. The rearrangement joins TRBV5-5 to TRBJ2-6; D not certain. The CDR3 consists of 14 residues. The germline V and J ends were trimmed by 4 bases and 0 bases, with 5 bases remaining between them. The germline CDR1 and CDR2 sequences are SGHKS and YYEKEE (reference sequence). The DNA for the CDR3 is TGTGCCAGCAGCGACGCCTCTGGGGCCAACGTCCTGACTTTC. Encoded protein: CASSDASGANVLTF.

The chain recombines TRBV28 with TRBJ1-1; no clear D gene. The CDR3 is 15 residues long. V was shortened by 6 bases and J by 4 bases, with 18 bases between the two germline ends. Germline V lookup: CDR1 MDHEN, CDR2 SYDVKM. Here the CDR3 reads CASSPAGELSTEAFF. The CDR3 bases are TGTGCCAGCAGCCCCGCGGGAGAGTTGAGCACTGAAGCTTTCTTT.

The chain joins TRBV10-2 to TRBJ2-1; TRBD2 matches 8 bases. CDR3 length equals 14 residues. V was clipped by 6 bases and J by 9 bases; unmatched bases: 10. Germline CDR1 WSHSY, CDR2 SAAADI. CDR3: CASSGLAAFGEQFF. CDR3 nucleotides: TGCGCCAGCAGCGGACTAGCCGCCTTCGGTGAGCAGTTCTTC.

This clonotype has just a few counts. The junction differs from germline at one of its ends, possibly a read error. This rearrangement joins TRBV12-3 or TRBV12-4 to TRBJ2-3; 9 bases match TRBD2. CDR3 length equals 16 residues. The CDR3 spells CASSSLLAGNTDTQYF. CDR3 nucleotides: TGCGCCAGCAGCTCGTTGCTAGCGGGGAACACAGATACGCAGTATTTT.

The chain couples TRBV11-2 to TRBJ2-3; perhaps TRBD1 as D (5 bases). The CDR3 is 15 amino acids. V was clipped by 3 bases and J by 2 bases, with 12 bases between them. From germline, CDR1 is SGHAT and CDR2 FQNNGV. CDR3 protein: CASSFRQQNTDTQYF. CDR3 coding DNA: TGTGCCAGCAGCTTTCGACAGCAGAACACAGATACGCAGTATTTT.

As concerns this clonotype: At one end the junction does not follow the germline gene, possibly because of a read error. The chain has TRBV5-1 and TRBJ2-1, with a tentative D call TRBD2 (6 bases). The CDR3 covers 15 residues. CDR1 is SGHRS and CDR2 is YFSETQ in the germline V gene. The chain's CDR3 is CASSLTGGSYNVQFF. CDR3 coding DNA: TGCGCCAGCAGCTTGACCGGGGGTTCCTACAATGTGCAGTTCTTC.

The rearrangement joins TRBV5-1 to TRBJ1-1; the D gene is possibly TRBD1 (6 bases). Germline CDR1 reads SGHRS; CDR2 reads YFSETQ. The germline V and J ends were trimmed by 3 bases and 1 base, with 13 bases remaining between them. The CDR3 loop spans 15 amino acids. As DNA, the CDR3 is TGCGCCAGCAGCTACCGACAGGAGCAGAACACTGAAGCTTTCTTT. Translated: CASSYRQEQNTEAFF.

This clonotype occurred a few times. The chain links TRBV20-1 to TRBJ2-3, with D unresolved. The CDR3 is made up of 13 amino acids. Germline V gene sequence: CDR1 DFQATT, CDR2 SNEGSKA (reference sequence). V lost 4 bases and J lost 0, with 8 bases in between. CDR3: CSANLGSTDTQYF. CDR3 DNA: TGCAGTGCTAATTTGGGGAGCACAGATACGCAGTATTTT.

The chain links TRBV4-1 to TRBJ2-7; perhaps TRBD1 as D (5 bases). Between the trimmed V and J ends, which lost 3 bases and 7 bases, there was a span of 25 bases. The CDR3 sequence is 17 residues long. CDR1 and CDR2 from the germline V gene are MGHRA and YSYEKL. CDR3 in DNA: TGCGCCAGCAGCCAGAAGCCTCCGGCTAATCTGGACAATGAGCAGTACTTC. Amino acids: CASSQKPPANLDNEQYF.

This clonotype was recorded once. The gene calls are TRBV7-9 and TRBJ1-1, with a tentative D call TRBD1 (6 bases). The CDR3 is 13 residues long. Between the trimmed V and J ends, which lost 7 bases and 4 bases, there was a span of 13 bases. Germline lookup yields CDR1 SEHNR and CDR2 FQNEAQ (reference sequence). In nucleotides, the CDR3 is TGTGCCAGCAATCAAACAGGGCCCACTGAAGCTTTCTTT. Its protein product is CASNQTGPTEAFF.